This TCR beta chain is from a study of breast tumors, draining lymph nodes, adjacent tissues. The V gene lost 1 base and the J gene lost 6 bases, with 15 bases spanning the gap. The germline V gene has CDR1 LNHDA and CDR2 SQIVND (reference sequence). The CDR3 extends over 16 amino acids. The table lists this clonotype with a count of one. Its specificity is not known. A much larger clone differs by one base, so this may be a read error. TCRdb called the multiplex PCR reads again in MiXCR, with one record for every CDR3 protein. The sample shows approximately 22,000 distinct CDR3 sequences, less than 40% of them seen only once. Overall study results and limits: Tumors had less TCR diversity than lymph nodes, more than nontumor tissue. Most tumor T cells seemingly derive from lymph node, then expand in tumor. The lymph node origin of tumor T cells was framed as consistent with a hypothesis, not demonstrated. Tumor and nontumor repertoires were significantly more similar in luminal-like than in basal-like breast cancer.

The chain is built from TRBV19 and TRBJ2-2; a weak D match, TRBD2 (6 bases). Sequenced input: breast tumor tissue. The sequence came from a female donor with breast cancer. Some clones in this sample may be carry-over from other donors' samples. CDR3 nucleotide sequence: TGTGCCAGTAGTATAGTACGGGGGAAATATGCCGGGGAGCTGTTTTTT. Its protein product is CASSIVRGKYAGELFF.